The 9 T cell receptor beta chains in this list originate from one sample, sequenced in a study of blood T cell repertoires in COVID-19. TCRdb's table, derived via immunoSEQ multiplex PCR, lists solely in-frame clones and lacks some. This sample has about 210,000 clones, with approximately 82% found just once. Sequencing input: peripheral blood. The receptors stem from a man aged 50-59 years with active or convalescent COVID-19.

V gene TRBV5-1 combines with J gene TRBJ1-1, with 8 bases aligning to TRBD1. Looked up from germline, CDR1 is SGHRS and CDR2 is YFSETQ. V dropped 4 bases and J dropped 4; count of bases not matched to a gene: 6. CDR3 length: 14 residues. The CDR3 bases are TGCGCCAGCAGCCCCGGACAGGGCGGCACTGAAGCTTTCTTT. This translates into CASSPGQGGTEAFF. Variable domain in full (rest from reference TRBV5-1 and TRBJ1-1): KAGVTQTPRYLIKTRGQQVTLSCSPISGHRSVSWYQQTPGQGLQFLFEYFSETQRNKGNFPGRFSGRQFSNSRSEMNVSTLELGDSALYLCASSPGQGGTEAFFGQGTRLTVV.

The chain joins TRBV15 to TRBJ2-1; 7 bases match TRBD2. The J segment lost 1 base and the V segment lost 2 bases, leaving 8 bases of the junction unmatched. The germline V gene has CDR1 LNHNV and CDR2 YYDKDF (reference sequence). This CDR3 is 17 amino acids long. The DNA for the CDR3 is TGTGCCACCAGCAGAAAGGGAGGGAGTATGTCCTACAATGAGCAGTTCTTC. This codes for CATSRKGGSMSYNEQFF. Combining the CDR3 with reference TRBV15 and TRBJ2-1 gives the whole variable domain DAMVIQNPRYQVTQFGKPVTLSCSQTLNHNVMYWYQQKSSQAPKLLFHYYDKDFNNEADTPDNFQSRRPNTSFCFLDIRSPGLGDTAMYLCATSRKGGSMSYNEQFFGPGTRLTVL.

V and J are TRBV2 and TRBJ1-1; D not resolved. Looked up from germline, CDR1 is SNHLY and CDR2 is FYNNEI. The CDR3 sequence is 15 residues long. Trimming pared 7 bases from V and 5 bases from J, leaving 20 bases between. CDR3 protein: CASTEKELPRTEAFF. In nucleotides, the CDR3 is TGTGCCAGCACCGAAAAGGAGCTACCGAGGACTGAAGCTTTCTTT.

This clone was observed a few times. This chain links TRBV28 with TRBJ1-2; a weak D match, TRBD1 (5 bases). The germline V gene has CDR1 MDHEN and CDR2 SYDVKM. Trimming left V 8 bases short and J 0 bases short, with 10 bases between. This CDR3 has 13 amino acids. CDR3 bases: TGTGCCAGCTACGACAGTCCTAACTATGGCTACACCTTC. Translated: CASYDSPNYGYTF.

This clone was detected many times. The chain couples TRBV11-3 to TRBJ1-1, with a possible D match to TRBD1 (6 bases). V shed 4 bases and J shed 5 bases, with 20 bases lying between them. Germline V gives CDR1 SGHNT, CDR2 YENEEA. CDR3 size: 16 residues. The CDR3 is CASSSGPPQGRTEAFF. The CDR3 nucleotides read TGTGCCAGCAGCTCCGGACCCCCACAGGGAAGGACTGAAGCTTTCTTT.

The chain couples TRBV5-1 to TRBJ1-3, with D uncertain. CDR1 is SGHRS, CDR2 YFSETQ, per germline. The V end was cut by 4 bases, the J end by 0 bases, with 14 bases between. This CDR3 has 16 residues. In DNA, the CDR3 is TGCGCCAGCAGCCCTCAGCCGGGAGGCTCTGGAAACACCATATATTTT. Its translation: CASSPQPGGSGNTIYF.

The chain uses TRBV28 and TRBJ2-7; 7 bases are a match to TRBD2. CDR3 length equals 17 residues. After removal of 0 bases from V and 0 bases from J, the junction contained 8 bases not matched to a gene. Germline V CDR1 and CDR2: MDHEN, SYDVKM. The DNA of the CDR3 is TGTGCCAGCAGTTTATGGGGTCCCCTAGCGGACTCCTACGAGCAGTACTTC. Its translation: CASSLWGPLADSYEQYF.

This chain connects TRBV6-5 to TRBJ2-2; TRBD2 aligns across 7 bases. Unmatched junction bases numbered 6, after V lost 6 bases and J lost 8 bases. The germline CDR1 and CDR2 sequences are MNHEY and SVGAGI. The CDR3 runs 13 residues. This CDR3 is CASRLAVLGELFF. As DNA, the CDR3 is TGTGCCAGCAGGCTAGCGGTTTTGGGGGAGCTGTTTTTT.

V gene TRBV12-3 or TRBV12-4 combines with J gene TRBJ1-2, with 7 positions matching TRBD1. CDR3 size: 13 residues. J gave up 8 bases and V 6 bases, and 9 bases lay outside the gene matches. CDR3: CASRKQGTRGYTF. In DNA form, the CDR3 reads TGTGCCAGCAGGAAACAGGGGACCCGCGGCTACACCTTC.